This T cell receptor beta chain appears in the sequencing data of a study of identical twins (TCRdb year 2016). In the study overall: TCR alpha and beta repertoires from monozygotic twins, unrelated adults of various ages and cord blood were deep-sequenced to test whether fetal clonotypes persist. To rule out contamination, the twin experiments were replicated at different times with different library preparation protocols.

Concerning this clonotype: The antigen it binds to is not known. Being one base from a much bigger clone, this may be a read error.

The protocol used for the library was 5' RACE. TCRdb lists the instrument as Illumina HiSeq 2000. Template switching added a universal primer binding site, and the final cDNA carried a unique molecular identifier that allowed TCR cDNA molecules to be counted accurately. First-strand cDNA for TCR alpha and beta chains was synthesized from specific primers in the conserved constant-segment region. To control for contamination, every cDNA library carried two barcodes: a SMART-Mk sample barcode plus Illumina barcodes. TruSeq adapter sequences along with Illumina sample barcodes were introduced in two successive PCR steps. Sequencing of the TCR alpha and beta cDNA libraries was done on the Illumina HiSeq platform using custom primers. Concerning the study's data processing: MiGEC processed the raw reads to extract unique molecular identifiers, while MiXCR was used to determine the CDR3 positions. Recombination models were inferred per individual with the repgenHMM and IGoR tools using an EM algorithm. Shared clonotype analysis was performed with the tcR package in R, normalizing sharing by the product of cloneset sizes. To study raw recombination free of thymic and clonal selection effects, out-of-frame nonproductive sequences were analyzed. TCRdb reworked the public reads: Q25 trimming with fastp, MiXCR clone assembly, productive beta chains retained. CDR3 protein sequences are deduplicated, and each keeps its most common genes and DNA. These V and J calls originate from TCRdb's pipeline instead of the authors' own analysis. This sample gives 1.5 million or so distinct CDR3 sequences in total; around 33% of them show up just once. Approximately 0.25% of the sample goes to the ten largest clones.

Only healthy Caucasian donors were included. Study-level results and caveats: In beta out-of-frame sequences, excess twin sharing was weaker, because having fewer shared sequences lowered the signal-to-noise ratio. Zero-insertion analyses could be partly confounded by invariant T cells such as MAIT and iNKT, although diverse VJ usage argued against such confounding for most clonotypes. Conclusions relied on cross-sectional statistical analysis, since the same donors could not be followed over many years. In monozygotic twins, out-of-frame TCR alpha sharing was systematically underestimated by recombination models, although the models agreed with sharing between unrelated individuals. Compared with coincidental sharing between unrelated individuals, an excess of low generation-probability sequences was observed among out-of-frame TCR alpha sequences shared between twins. Fewer insertions were carried by abundant cord blood beta clonotypes; a weaker similar trend was observed in young adult naive repertoires, while no such trend was observed in memory repertoires.

The CDR3 covers 13 residues, taking in both the cysteine and the phenylalanine. The only DNA kept is the CDR3, 39 bases in frame from the first base. As encoded in the germline V gene (reference sequence), CDR1 is DFQATT while CDR2 is SNEGSKA. Between the V and J ends, shortened by 1 base and 4 bases respectively, the junction contains 10 bases. This TCR derives from a newborn girl in good health. In this chain, TRBV20-1 is recombined with TRBJ1-2, and the D gene may be TRBD1, 6 bases matching. The sample consisted of cord blood. The DNA reads TGCAGTGCTAGAGGACAGGTTGGCTATGGCTACACCTTC. It is translated as CSARGQVGYGYTF.